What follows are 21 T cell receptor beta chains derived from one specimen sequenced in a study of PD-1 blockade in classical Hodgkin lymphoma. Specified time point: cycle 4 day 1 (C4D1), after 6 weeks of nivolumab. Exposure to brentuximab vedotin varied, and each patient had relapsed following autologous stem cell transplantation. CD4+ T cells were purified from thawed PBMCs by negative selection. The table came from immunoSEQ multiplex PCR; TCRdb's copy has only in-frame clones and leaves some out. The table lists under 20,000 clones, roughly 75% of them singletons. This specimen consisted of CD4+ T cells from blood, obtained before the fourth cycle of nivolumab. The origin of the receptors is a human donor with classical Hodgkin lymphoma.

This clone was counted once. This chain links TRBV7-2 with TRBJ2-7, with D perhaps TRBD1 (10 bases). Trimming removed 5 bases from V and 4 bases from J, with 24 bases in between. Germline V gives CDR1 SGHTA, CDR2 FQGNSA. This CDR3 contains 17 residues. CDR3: CASSRQGAGTSRYEQYF. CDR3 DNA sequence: TGTGCCAGCAGCCGACAGGGGGCCGGGACTAGCAGGTACGAGCAGTACTTC. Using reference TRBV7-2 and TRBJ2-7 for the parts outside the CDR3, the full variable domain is GAGVSQSPSNKVTEKGKDVELRCDPISGHTALYWYRQSLGQGLEFLIYFQGNSAPDKSGLPSDRFSAERTGGSVSTLTIQRTQQEDSAVYLCASSRQGAGTSRYEQYFGPGTRLTVT.

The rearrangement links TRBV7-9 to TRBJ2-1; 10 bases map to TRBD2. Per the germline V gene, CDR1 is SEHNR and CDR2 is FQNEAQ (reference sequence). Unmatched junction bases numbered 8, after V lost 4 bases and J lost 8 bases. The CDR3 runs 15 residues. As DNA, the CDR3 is TGTGCCAGCAGCTCTCTAGCGGGGGTAGTGGATGAGCAGTTCTTC. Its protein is CASSSLAGVVDEQFF. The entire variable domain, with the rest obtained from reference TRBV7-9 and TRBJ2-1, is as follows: DTGVSQNPRHKITKRGQNVTFRCDPISEHNRLYWYRQTLGQGPEFLTYFQNEAQLEKSRLLSDRFSAERPKGSFSTLEIQRTEQGDSAMYLCASSSLAGVVDEQFFGPGTRLTVL.

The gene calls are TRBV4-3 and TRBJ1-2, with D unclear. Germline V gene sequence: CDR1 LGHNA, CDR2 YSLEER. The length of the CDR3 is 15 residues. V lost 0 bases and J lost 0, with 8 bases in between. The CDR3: CASSQEGGSNYGYTF. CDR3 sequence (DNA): TGCGCCAGCAGCCAAGAGGGCGGCTCTAACTATGGCTACACCTTC.

The CDR3 DNA is TGCGCCAGCAGTGAGAAGACAGGTACAACTAATGAAAAACTGTTTTTT. Encoded protein: CASSEKTGTTNEKLFF. The J gene is TRBJ1-4, the V gene TRBV10-2; TRBD1 is a possible D gene (6 bases). This CDR3 is built from 16 residues. The germline V gene encodes CDR1 WSHSY and CDR2 SAAADI. V dropped 2 bases and J dropped 0 bases, with 10 bases sitting between them.

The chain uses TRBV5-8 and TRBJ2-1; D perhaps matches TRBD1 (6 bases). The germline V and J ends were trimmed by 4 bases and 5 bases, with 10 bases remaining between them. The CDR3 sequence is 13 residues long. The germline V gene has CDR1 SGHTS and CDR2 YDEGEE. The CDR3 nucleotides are TGTGCCAGCAGCCCTTGGACAGACAATGAGCAGTTCTTC. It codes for CASSPWTDNEQFF.

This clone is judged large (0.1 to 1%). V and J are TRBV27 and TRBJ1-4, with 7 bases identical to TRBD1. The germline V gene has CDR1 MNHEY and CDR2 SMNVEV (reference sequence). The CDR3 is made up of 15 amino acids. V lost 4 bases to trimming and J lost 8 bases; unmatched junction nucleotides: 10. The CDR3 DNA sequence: TGTGCCAGCAGTTCAGGACAGGTCAGAGGAGAAAAACTGTTTTTT. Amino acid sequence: CASSSGQVRGEKLFF.

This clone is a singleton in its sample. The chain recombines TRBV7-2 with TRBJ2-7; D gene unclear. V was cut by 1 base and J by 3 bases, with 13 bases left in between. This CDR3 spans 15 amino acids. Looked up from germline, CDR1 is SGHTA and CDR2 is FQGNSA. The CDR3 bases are TGTGCCAGCAGCTTAGTAGCCCAGCCCCTCTACGAGCAGTACTTC. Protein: CASSLVAQPLYEQYF.

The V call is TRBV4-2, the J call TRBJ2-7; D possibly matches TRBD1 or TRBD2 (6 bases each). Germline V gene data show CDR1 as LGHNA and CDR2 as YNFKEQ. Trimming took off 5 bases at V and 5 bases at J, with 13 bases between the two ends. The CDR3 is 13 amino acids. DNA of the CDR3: TGTGCCAGCAGCTTGGGGGGCGTCAACGAGCAGTACTTC. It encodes CASSLGGVNEQYF.

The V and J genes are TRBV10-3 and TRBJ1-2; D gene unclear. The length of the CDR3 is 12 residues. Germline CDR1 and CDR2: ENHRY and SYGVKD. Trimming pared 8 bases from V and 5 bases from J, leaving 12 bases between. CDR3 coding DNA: TGTGCCATCGCCCCGGGCGAGTATGGCTACACCTTC. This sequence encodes CAIAPGEYGYTF.

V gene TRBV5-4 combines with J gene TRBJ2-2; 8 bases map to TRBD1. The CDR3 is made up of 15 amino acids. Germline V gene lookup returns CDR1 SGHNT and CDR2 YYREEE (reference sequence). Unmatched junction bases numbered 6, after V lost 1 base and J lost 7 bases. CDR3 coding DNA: TGTGCCAGCAGCTTGTTGCAGGGGGCCGGCGGGGAGCTGTTTTTT. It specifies CASSLLQGAGGELFF.

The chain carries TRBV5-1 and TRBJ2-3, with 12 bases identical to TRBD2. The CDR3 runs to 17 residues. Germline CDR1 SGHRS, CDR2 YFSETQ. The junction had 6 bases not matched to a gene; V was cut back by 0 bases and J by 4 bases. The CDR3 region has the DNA TGCGCCAGCAGCTTGGTCCTAGCGGGAGGGCGGGCAGATACGCAGTATTTT. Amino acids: CASSLVLAGGRADTQYF. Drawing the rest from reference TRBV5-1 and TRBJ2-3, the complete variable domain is KAGVTQTPRYLIKTRGQQVTLSCSPISGHRSVSWYQQTPGQGLQFLFEYFSETQRNKGNFPGRFSGRQFSNSRSEMNVSTLELGDSALYLCASSLVLAGGRADTQYFGPGTRLTVL.

This chain's CDR3 is CASSLGGSSYEQYV. The DNA for the CDR3 is TGTGCCAGCAGTTTGGGCGGGAGCTCCTACGAGCAGTACGTC. The chain joins TRBV28 to TRBJ2-7; 7 bases are a match to TRBD2. Germline V gene sequence: CDR1 MDHEN, CDR2 SYDVKM. The V segment lost 3 bases and the J segment 0 bases; nucleotides outside the gene matches: 2. This CDR3 contains 14 residues.

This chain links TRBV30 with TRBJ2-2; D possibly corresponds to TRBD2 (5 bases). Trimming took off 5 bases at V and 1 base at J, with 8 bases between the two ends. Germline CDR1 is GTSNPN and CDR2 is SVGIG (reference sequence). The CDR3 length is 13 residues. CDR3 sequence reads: CAWGEGNTGELFF. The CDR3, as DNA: TGTGCCTGGGGAGAGGGGAACACCGGGGAGCTGTTTTTT.

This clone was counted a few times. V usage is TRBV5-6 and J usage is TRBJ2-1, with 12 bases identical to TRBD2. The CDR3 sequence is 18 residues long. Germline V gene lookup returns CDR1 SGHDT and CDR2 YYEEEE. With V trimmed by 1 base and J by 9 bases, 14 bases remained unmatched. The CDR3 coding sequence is TGTGCCAGCAGCTTGTCACTAGCGGGAGGCCCGTTATGGGTTGAGCAGTTCTTC. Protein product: CASSLSLAGGPLWVEQFF.

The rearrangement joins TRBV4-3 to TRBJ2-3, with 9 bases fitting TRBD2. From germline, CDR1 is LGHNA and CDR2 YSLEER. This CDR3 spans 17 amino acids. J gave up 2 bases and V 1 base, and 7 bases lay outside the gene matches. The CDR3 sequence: CASSQGPTSGNTDTQYF. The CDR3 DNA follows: TGCGCCAGCAGCCAAGGCCCGACTAGCGGAAACACAGATACGCAGTATTTT.

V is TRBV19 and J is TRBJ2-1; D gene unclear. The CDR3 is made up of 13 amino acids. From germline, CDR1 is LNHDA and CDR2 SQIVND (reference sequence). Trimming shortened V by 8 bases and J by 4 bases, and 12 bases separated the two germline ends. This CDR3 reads CASGSLGYNEQFF. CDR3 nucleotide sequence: TGTGCCAGTGGCTCGCTTGGATACAATGAGCAGTTCTTC.

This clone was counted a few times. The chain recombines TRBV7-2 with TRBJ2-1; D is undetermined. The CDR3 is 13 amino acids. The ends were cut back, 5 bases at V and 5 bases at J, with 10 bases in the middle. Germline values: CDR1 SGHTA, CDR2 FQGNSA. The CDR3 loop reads CASSLPVHNEQFF. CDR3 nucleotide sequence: TGTGCCAGCAGCCTACCAGTCCACAATGAGCAGTTCTTC.

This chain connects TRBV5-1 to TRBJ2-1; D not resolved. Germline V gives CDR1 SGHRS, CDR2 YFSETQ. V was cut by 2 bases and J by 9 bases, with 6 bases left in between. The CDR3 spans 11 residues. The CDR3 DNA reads TGCGCCAGCAGCTTTACTGGTGAGCAGTTCTTC. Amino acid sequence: CASSFTGEQFF.

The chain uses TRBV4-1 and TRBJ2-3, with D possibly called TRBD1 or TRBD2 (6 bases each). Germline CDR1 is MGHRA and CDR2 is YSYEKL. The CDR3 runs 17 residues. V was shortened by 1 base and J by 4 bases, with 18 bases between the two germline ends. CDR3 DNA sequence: TGCGCCAGCAGCCAAGCTGGGGGGCACTCATATCCAGATACGCAGTATTTT. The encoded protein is CASSQAGGHSYPDTQYF.

As DNA, the CDR3 is TGCAGCGTTGTCGGGGGGGTCGGCACAGATACGCAGTATTTT. Protein: CSVVGGVGTDTQYF. The V gene is TRBV29-1, the J gene TRBJ2-3, with 8 bases identical to TRBD2. V shed 4 bases, J shed 1 base, and the junction held 4 bases outside the gene matches. Looked up from germline, CDR1 is SQVTM and CDR2 is ANQGSEA. This CDR3 has 14 amino acids.

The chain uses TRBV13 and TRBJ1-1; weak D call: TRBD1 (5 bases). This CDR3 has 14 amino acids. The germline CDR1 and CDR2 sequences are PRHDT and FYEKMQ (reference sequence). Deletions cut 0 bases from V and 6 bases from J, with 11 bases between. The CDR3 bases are TGTGCCAGCAGCTTAGGCGGAGGGGACGCTGAAGCTTTCTTT. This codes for CASSLGGGDAEAFF.